Below are 21 T cell receptor beta chains sequenced from a single sample in a study of T-cell memory formation after mild COVID-19 (dated by TCRdb to the early 2020s). Library construction relied on 5' RACE. For sequencing, an Illumina NovaSeq 6000 was employed. TCRdb reworked the public reads: Q25 trimming with fastp, MiXCR clone assembly, productive beta chains retained. Here each entry gathers all rows of one CDR3 protein and keeps the most common genes and DNA. This sample lists hundreds of thousands of distinct CDR3 sequences; roughly 21% were detected once. The ten top clones hold around 13% of the sample. Source material: PBMCs or a T cell subset sorted from them (not recorded which). These receptor sequences come from an adult woman who had mild COVID-19 (a few samples of this study predate the infection). The sample titles of this study are shuffled in the database, so cell type and time point are left out; the donor was told from shared clones.

This clonotype was picked up a small number of times. The chain has TRBV18 and TRBJ2-1, with 11 bases that match TRBD2. The germline CDR1 and CDR2 sequences are KGHSH and LQKENI. The CDR3 contains 15 residues. Unmatched junction bases numbered 6, after V lost 3 bases and J lost 8 bases. Here the CDR3 reads CASSPAIAGGDEQFF. CDR3 in DNA: TGTGCCAGCTCACCGGCGATAGCGGGAGGGGATGAGCAGTTCTTC.

The chain employs TRBV5-1 and TRBJ2-1; 11 positions agree with TRBD2. The V and J ends lost 1 base and 6 bases, in that order; junction bases with no gene match: 3. This CDR3 spans 15 amino acids. Germline V gene data show CDR1 as SGHRS and CDR2 as YFSETQ. The CDR3: CASSLWLAGGNEQFF. The DNA for the CDR3 is TGCGCCAGCAGCTTGTGGCTAGCGGGGGGCAATGAGCAGTTCTTC.

The chain combines TRBV7-2 with TRBJ1-6; D is unresolved. The CDR3 spans 15 residues. Germline CDR1 reads SGHTA; CDR2 reads FQGNSA. Trimming took off 1 base at V and 4 bases at J, with 8 bases between the two ends. The chain's CDR3 is CASSLGTGYNSPLHF. For the CDR3, the DNA is TGTGCCAGCAGCTTAGGGACTGGGTATAATTCACCCCTCCACTTT.

V is TRBV18 and J is TRBJ1-1; maybe TRBD1 (6 bases). Between the trimmed V and J ends, which lost 0 bases and 6 bases, there was a span of 20 bases. CDR1 is KGHSH, CDR2 LQKENI, per germline. The CDR3 is made up of 17 amino acids. CDR3 coding DNA: TGTGCCAGCTCACCACCGACGGGGGGCCCCAAAAGGGCTGAAGCTTTCTTT. Translation gives CASSPPTGGPKRAEAFF. The full variable domain, completed using reference TRBV18 and TRBJ1-1, is NAGVMQNPRHLVRRRGQEARLRCSPMKGHSHVYWYRQLPEEGLKFMVYLQKENIIDESGMPKERFSAEFPKEGPSILRIQQVVRGDSAAYFCASSPPTGGPKRAEAFFGQGTRLTVV.

This chain links TRBV12-3 or TRBV12-4 with TRBJ1-2, with a possible D match to TRBD1 (5 bases). The CDR3 runs to 15 residues. Trimming shortened V by 1 base and J by 7 bases, and 16 bases separated the two germline ends. DNA for the CDR3: TGTGCCAGCAGTTTAGGGTTTGGACATGAGGCTGGCTACACCTTC. Translation: CASSLGFGHEAGYTF.

This rearrangement joins TRBV7-9 to TRBJ2-1; perhaps TRBD2 as D (5 bases). Germline lookup yields CDR1 SEHNR and CDR2 FQNEAQ (reference sequence). Trimming cost V 11 bases and J 4 bases, with 12 bases left between them. The CDR3 contains 12 residues. CDR3 DNA sequence: TGTGCCGGGCGGGTGGAATACAATGAGCAGTTCTTC. It yields the protein CAGRVEYNEQFF.

V gene TRBV12-3 or TRBV12-4 combines with J gene TRBJ2-6, with D possibly matching TRBD2 (6 bases). There are 17 residues in the CDR3. Trimming cost V 5 bases and J 0 bases, with 14 bases left between them. The CDR3 sequence is CASSQGLAPSGANVLTF. The CDR3 nucleotides are TGTGCCAGCAGTCAGGGACTTGCCCCCTCTGGGGCCAACGTCCTGACTTTC.

This clonotype was counted between two and nine times. The chain has TRBV6-5 and TRBJ1-1; D is unresolved. Deletions cut 0 bases from V and 4 bases from J, with 12 bases between. This CDR3 region has 15 residues. CDR1 is MNHEY, CDR2 SVGAGI, per germline. The CDR3: CASSYSLAGSTEAFF. Here the CDR3 DNA reads TGTGCCAGCAGTTACTCTCTGGCAGGCAGCACTGAAGCTTTCTTT.

This clonotype has just a few counts. This rearrangement joins TRBV7-8 to TRBJ1-1; tentatively, D is TRBD1 (5 bases). Per germline, CDR1 SGHVS and CDR2 FQNEAQ. The V and J ends lost 1 base and 0 bases respectively, with 18 bases between them. The CDR3 covers 18 residues. The CDR3 bases are TGTGCCAGCAGCTTAGAGGGGTTTGCCCCACGTATGAACACTGAAGCTTTCTTT. This encodes CASSLEGFAPRMNTEAFF.

This clonotype has only a few counts. V usage is TRBV12-3 or TRBV12-4 and J usage is TRBJ2-1, with 9 bases matching TRBD2. The CDR3 is 15 residues long. Trimming took 3 bases from V and 5 from J; bases not matched to a gene: 5. This CDR3 reads CASSFLAGLDNEQFF. The CDR3 region has the DNA TGTGCCAGCAGTTTCCTAGCGGGATTAGACAATGAGCAGTTCTTC.

This clonotype turned up a few times. The J gene is TRBJ2-7, the V gene TRBV12-3 or TRBV12-4, with 11 bases fitting TRBD1. J gave up 4 bases and V 3 bases, and 5 bases lay outside the gene matches. The CDR3 covers 15 residues. The DNA of the CDR3 is TGTGCCAGCAGTTTGCCCGGGACAGGGGGATACGAGCAGTACTTC. Residues: CASSLPGTGGYEQYF.

The V gene is TRBV6-5, the J gene TRBJ2-7; weak D call: TRBD1 (6 bases). V was pared by 0 bases and J by 7 bases, with 13 bases between. This CDR3 has 14 residues. CDR1 is MNHEY and CDR2 is SVGAGI in the germline V gene. CDR3 sequence reads: CASSYSGTQGEQYF. The CDR3 DNA is TGTGCCAGCAGTTACTCAGGGACCCAGGGGGAGCAGTACTTC.

The chain has TRBV7-8 and TRBJ2-1; D might be TRBD2 (6 bases). CDR3 length equals 15 residues. The V end lost 6 bases, the J end lost 3 bases, and 15 bases lay between the germline ends. CDR1 is SGHVS, CDR2 FQNEAQ, per germline. The CDR3 nucleotides are TGTGCCAGCAGTAGAACGGGGGATCTCTACAATGAGCAGTTCTTC. This translates into CASSRTGDLYNEQFF.

The CDR3 region has the DNA TGTGCCAGCAGTTTTCGGGGCGGATTCTCTGGGGCCAACGTCCTGACTTTC. Encoded protein: CASSFRGGFSGANVLTF. The rearrangement uses TRBV12-3 or TRBV12-4 and TRBJ2-6; either TRBD1 or TRBD2 may supply D (5 bases each). This CDR3 has 17 residues. Trimming removed 3 bases at V and 0 bases at J, with 12 bases between.

This clonotype was found a few times. The chain uses TRBV29-1 and TRBJ2-3, with D possibly called TRBD1 or TRBD2 (5 bases each). V lost 6 bases and J 0 bases, leaving 13 bases between the germline ends. The CDR3 is 14 residues long. CDR1 is SQVTM, CDR2 ANQGSEA, per germline. The DNA of the CDR3 is TGCAGCGTCCGAAGGGGACCTAGCACAGATACGCAGTATTTT. It specifies CSVRRGPSTDTQYF.

This rearrangement joins TRBV27 to TRBJ2-5, with D unresolved. This CDR3 spans 15 amino acids. Germline CDR1 and CDR2: MNHEY and SMNVEV (reference sequence). The V end lost 5 bases, the J end lost 5 bases, and 18 bases lay between the germline ends. The CDR3 sequence: CASSLRTESRETQYF. The DNA for the CDR3 is TGTGCCAGCAGTCTCCGGACGGAATCCCGGGAGACCCAGTACTTC.

The count of this clonotype is one. The chain uses TRBV7-2 and TRBJ2-1; D uncertain. The CDR3 is made up of 14 amino acids. Trimming left V 1 base short and J 4 bases short, with 8 bases between. CDR1 and CDR2 (germline): SGHTA, FQGNSA. CDR3 loop: CASSLEVRYNEQFF. The CDR3 coding sequence is TGTGCCAGCAGCTTAGAAGTCCGGTACAATGAGCAGTTCTTC.

In this sample, this clonotype turned up many times. V is TRBV10-2 and J is TRBJ1-5; perhaps TRBD1 as D (6 bases). The V gene lost 8 bases and the J gene lost 5 bases, with 10 bases spanning the gap. The CDR3 sequence is 12 residues long. The germline V gene encodes CDR1 WSHSY and CDR2 SAAADI. The CDR3 protein is CASGPGDQPQHF. In nucleotides, the CDR3 is TGCGCCAGCGGACCAGGGGATCAGCCCCAGCATTTT.

This clonotype was observed many times. The rearrangement joins TRBV6-5 to TRBJ2-6; D is uncertain. Germline V CDR1 and CDR2: MNHEY, SVGAGI. This CDR3 spans 17 amino acids. Trimming took off 3 bases at V and 0 bases at J, with 12 bases between the two ends. The CDR3 here is CASSYSRPNSGANVLTF. Written as DNA, the CDR3 is TGTGCCAGCAGTTATTCGAGACCCAACTCTGGGGCCAACGTCCTGACTTTC.

The genes are TRBV4-1 and TRBJ1-4, with 8 bases aligning to TRBD1. The CDR3 length is 16 residues. Trimming took 5 bases from V and 4 from J; bases not matched to a gene: 9. CDR1 is MGHRA, CDR2 YSYEKL, per germline. The CDR3 sequence: CASSRGQGAGNEKLFF. CDR3 nucleotide sequence: TGCGCCAGCAGCAGAGGGCAGGGGGCTGGTAATGAAAAACTGTTTTTT.

The count of this clonotype is one. This sequence joins TRBV9 and TRBJ2-3, with 11 bases that match TRBD2. Trimming took 0 bases from V and 2 from J; bases not matched to a gene: 11. CDR1 is SGDLS and CDR2 is YYNGEE in the germline V gene. The CDR3 is made up of 19 amino acids. The DNA for the CDR3 is TGTGCCAGCAGCGTAGGCCACGACTATAGCGGGAGGGTCACAGATACGCAGTATTTT. Translation: CASSVGHDYSGRVTDTQYF.